A single sample is the source of the 22 T cell receptor beta chains below, sequenced in a study of blood T cells in healthy people across ages. Together with a sample-barcoded 5' primer, a J-beta primer mix was included in a second PCR lasting roughly 6 to 12 cycles. MiXCR, run by TCRdb on the 5' RACE reads, gives a single entry per CDR3 protein. The sample carries some 1.5 million distinct CDR3 sequences, over 25% recorded once. Material: blood. These receptors were taken from a woman aged 30 to 39 in good health.

The chain carries TRBV12-3 or TRBV12-4 and TRBJ2-2; 13 positions agree with TRBD2. This CDR3 spans 15 amino acids. The junction had 4 bases not matched to a gene; V was cut back by 6 bases and J by 6 bases. In DNA form, the CDR3 reads TGTGCCAGCAGACCCGGACTAGCGGGAGCCGGGGAGCTGTTTTTT. Protein product: CASRPGLAGAGELFF.

The rearrangement uses TRBV11-2 and TRBJ2-1; 10 bases align to TRBD1. The V segment lost 5 bases and the J segment 12 bases; nucleotides outside the gene matches: 19. The CDR3 is 17 residues long. Germline loops: CDR1 SGHAT, CDR2 FQNNGV. The chain's CDR3 is CASSPRQGARNTMTQFF. The CDR3 DNA reads TGTGCCAGCAGCCCGCGACAGGGGGCGAGAAATACAATGACGCAGTTCTTC.

The chain employs TRBV5-1 and TRBJ2-3, with TRBD2 identical over 8 bases. This CDR3 comprises 17 residues. The V gene end was trimmed by 3 bases and the J gene end by 6 bases; junction bases not matched to a gene: 15. Per germline, CDR1 SGHRS and CDR2 YFSETQ. CDR3 in DNA: TGCGCCAGCAGCTCCGCGCATGTCGGGGGGGCAGGGGATACGCAGTATTTT. It yields the protein CASSSAHVGGAGDTQYF. Looking up the rest from reference TRBV5-1 and TRBJ2-3 gives the full variable domain: KAGVTQTPRYLIKTRGQQVTLSCSPISGHRSVSWYQQTPGQGLQFLFEYFSETQRNKGNFPGRFSGRQFSNSRSEMNVSTLELGDSALYLCASSSAHVGGAGDTQYFGPGTRLTVL.

The genes are TRBV6-5 and TRBJ2-2; D is ambiguous. V was shortened by 2 bases and J by 6 bases, with 10 bases between the two germline ends. Germline V CDR1 and CDR2: MNHEY, SVGAGI. This CDR3 has 14 residues. Here the CDR3 reads CASSYGLIPGELFF. The CDR3 DNA reads TGTGCCAGCAGTTACGGCCTTATCCCCGGGGAGCTGTTTTTT.

The chain employs TRBV18 and TRBJ2-3; 7 bases agree with TRBD1. The ends lost 6 bases at V and 0 bases at J; junction bases unmatched: 30. CDR1 is KGHSH and CDR2 is LQKENI in the germline V gene. This CDR3 contains 23 residues. The CDR3 DNA is TGTGCCAGCTCGCCCGGAATAGGGGGCTACCGGGGTACGAACAGACCTAGCACAGATACGCAGTATTTT. This encodes CASSPGIGGYRGTNRPSTDTQYF.

This clonotype was seen only a few times. The chain couples TRBV30 to TRBJ2-3, with TRBD2 matching over 8 bases. Germline assignment: CDR1 GTSNPN and CDR2 SVGIG (reference sequence). The V gene end was trimmed by 0 bases and the J gene end by 12 bases; junction bases not matched to a gene: 8. This CDR3 region has 13 residues. The CDR3 DNA reads as TGTGCCTGGAGTGTTGAATGGGGGACTAGACAGTATTTT. Protein: CAWSVEWGTRQYF.

Concerning this clonotype itself: This may be a read error, as it is one base from a much larger clone. CDR3 coding DNA: TGTGCCATCAGCACTCTTCTCGGTGTTCACGAGCAGTACTTC. Amino acid sequence: CAISTLLGVHEQYF. This chain joins TRBV10-3 and TRBJ2-7; D unclear. Trimming stripped 6 bases from V and 5 bases from J, with 17 bases between. Germline V gene sequence: CDR1 ENHRY, CDR2 SYGVKD. This CDR3 contains 14 residues.

Comments on this clonotype: The missing conserved phenylalanine or tryptophan at the end of this CDR3 makes a read error likely. The gene calls are TRBV20-1 and TRBJ2-6; perhaps TRBD2 as D (5 bases). The V end lost 0 bases, the J end lost 3 bases, and 9 bases lay between the germline ends. The CDR3 covers 15 residues. CDR1 and CDR2 from the germline V gene are DFQATT and SNEGSKA (reference sequence). CDR3 bases: TGCAGTGCTAGAGATGACGGGATTGGGGCCAACGTCCTGACTTGC. It yields the protein CSARDDGIGANVLTC.

This clonotype was counted only a few times. V usage is TRBV6-2 or TRBV6-3 and J usage is TRBJ2-7, with D maybe TRBD2 (6 bases). The CDR3 loop spans 16 amino acids. V gave up 0 bases and J gave up 0 bases, with 12 bases separating them. Per the germline V gene, CDR1 is MNHEY and CDR2 is SVGEGT. The chain's CDR3 is CASSYSFPGDSYEQYF. Written as DNA, the CDR3 is TGTGCCAGCAGTTACTCGTTTCCGGGAGACTCCTACGAGCAGTACTTC.

In this sample, this clonotype turned up many times. The chain recombines TRBV20-1 with TRBJ2-4, with TRBD2 matching 14 bases. The V gene's germline CDR1 is DFQATT and CDR2 SNEGSKA (reference sequence). After removal of 6 bases from V and 3 bases from J, the junction contained 10 bases not matched to a gene. The CDR3 has 17 amino acids. CDR3 in amino acids: CSAGGLAGGGVKNIQYF. CDR3 DNA: TGCAGTGCCGGAGGACTAGCGGGAGGCGGGGTCAAAAACATTCAGTACTTC.

To note about this clonotype: A junction boundary mismatches the germline segment, possibly from a read error. The rearrangement links TRBV3-1 to TRBJ1-2; D call uncertain. This CDR3 has 12 residues. Germline V gene lookup returns CDR1 LGHDT and CDR2 YNNKEL (reference sequence). The CDR3 region has the DNA TGTGCCAGCAGCCAAGTAGGGCATGGCTACATCTTC. Translation gives CASSQVGHGYIF.

CDR3 in DNA: TGTGCCAGCAGTCCGCGGGGGCAGCAGTATTTT. Residues: CASSPRGQQYF. The V call is TRBV7-2, the J call TRBJ2-3, with a weak D call TRBD2 (7 bases). Germline assignment: CDR1 SGHTA and CDR2 FQGNSA. V gave up 6 bases and J gave up 11 bases, with 12 bases separating them. The CDR3 totals 11 residues.

This clonotype has more than one count but fewer than ten. J is TRBJ2-1 and V is TRBV12-5; the D call may be TRBD1 or TRBD2 (6 bases each). The ends were cut back, 5 bases at V and 2 bases at J, with 10 bases in the middle. The length of the CDR3 is 14 residues. Germline CDR1 and CDR2: LGHNT and FRNRAP. CDR3 region: CASGPGAPYNEQFF. The CDR3, as DNA: TGTGCTAGTGGTCCGGGGGCCCCCTACAATGAGCAGTTCTTC.

Ten or more counts support this clonotype. The chain combines TRBV3-1 with TRBJ2-5; D is possibly TRBD2 (6 bases). The CDR3 is made up of 14 amino acids. V shed 4 bases and J shed 2 bases, with 11 bases lying between them. Germline lookup yields CDR1 LGHDT and CDR2 YNNKEL (reference sequence). Written as DNA, the CDR3 is TGTGCCAGCAGCCCCGCGGGATCTCAAGAGACCCAGTACTTC. Amino acids: CASSPAGSQETQYF.

This clonotype turned up a few times. The rearrangement uses TRBV4-2 and TRBJ2-7; TRBD2 matches 9 bases. This CDR3 is built from 16 residues. CDR1 is LGHNA and CDR2 is YNFKEQ in the germline V gene. V lost 1 base and J lost 0; bases outside the gene matches: 4. In DNA, the CDR3 is TGTGCCAGCAGCCAAGCAATAGCGGGGGACTCCTACGAGCAGTACTTC. It yields the protein CASSQAIAGDSYEQYF.

In this sample, this clonotype turned up many times. The chain uses TRBV7-6 and TRBJ1-2; a weak D match, TRBD1 (5 bases). Germline V lookup: CDR1 SGHVS, CDR2 FNYEAQ. The CDR3 contains 13 residues. Trimming left V 1 base short and J 5 bases short, with 8 bases between. The CDR3 nucleotides read TGTGCCAGCAGCTTAGGGGGGGAATATGGCTACACCTTC. It yields the protein CASSLGGEYGYTF.

This chain links TRBV5-6 with TRBJ2-1; tentatively, D is TRBD1 (6 bases). This CDR3 contains 14 residues. CDR1 SGHDT and CDR2 YYEEEE come from the germline V gene. Trimming left V 1 base short and J 5 bases short, with 10 bases between. The CDR3 protein is CASSLFGQNNEQFF. The CDR3 nucleotides are TGTGCCAGCAGCTTGTTTGGACAGAACAATGAGCAGTTCTTC. The full variable domain, with the rest looked up from reference TRBV5-6 and TRBJ2-1, is DAGVTQSPTHLIKTRGQQVTLRCSPKSGHDTVSWYQQALGQGPQFIFQYYEEEERQRGNFPDRFSGHQFPNYSSELNVNALLLGDSALYLCASSLFGQNNEQFFGPGTRLTVL.

The CDR3: CSVARDSFDTQYF. CDR3 sequence (DNA): TGCAGTGTGGCTCGGGACAGCTTCGATACGCAGTATTTT. The rearrangement uses TRBV20-1 and TRBJ2-3; TRBD1 matches 7 bases. Germline CDR1 and CDR2: DFQATT and SNEGSKA (reference sequence). This CDR3 spans 13 amino acids. With V trimmed by 7 bases and J by 6 bases, 10 bases remained unmatched.

The chain combines TRBV7-2 with TRBJ1-5; D ambiguous. The germline CDR1 and CDR2 sequences are SGHTA and FQGNSA. V was cut by 4 bases and J by 6 bases, with 10 bases left in between. This CDR3 comprises 13 residues. The CDR3 loop reads CASSWEAGQPQHF. Written as DNA, the CDR3 is TGTGCCAGCAGCTGGGAAGCCGGTCAGCCCCAGCATTTT.

This clonotype was found a few times. The chain couples TRBV6-2 or TRBV6-3 to TRBJ2-5; unclear D gene. CDR3 size: 13 residues. Germline V gives CDR1 MNHEY, CDR2 SVGEGT. The V end lost 6 bases, the J end lost 4 bases, and 12 bases lay between the germline ends. CDR3 residues: CASRTTGGETQYF. In DNA form, the CDR3 reads TGTGCCAGCAGAACGACGGGTGGAGAGACCCAGTACTTC.

In its sample, this clonotype was seen many times. The chain couples TRBV14 to TRBJ2-5; 8 bases match TRBD1. Germline V gene lookup returns CDR1 SGHDN and CDR2 FVKESK. The CDR3 contains 18 residues. The J segment lost 1 base and the V segment lost 4 bases, leaving 14 bases of the junction unmatched. As DNA, the CDR3 is TGTGCCAGCAGCCGCCTAGACGACAGGGGCCTCCTCCAAGAGACCCAGTACTTC. Translation gives CASSRLDDRGLLQETQYF.

CDR3 sequence (DNA): TGCAGTGCTAGCTTTGCCAGGGCGAGTGGAAACACCATATATTTT. It specifies CSASFARASGNTIYF. V usage is TRBV20-1 and J usage is TRBJ1-3; maybe TRBD1 (5 bases). This CDR3 contains 15 residues. Trimming shortened V by 3 bases and J by 3 bases, and 15 bases separated the two germline ends. Germline CDR1 DFQATT, CDR2 SNEGSKA (reference sequence).